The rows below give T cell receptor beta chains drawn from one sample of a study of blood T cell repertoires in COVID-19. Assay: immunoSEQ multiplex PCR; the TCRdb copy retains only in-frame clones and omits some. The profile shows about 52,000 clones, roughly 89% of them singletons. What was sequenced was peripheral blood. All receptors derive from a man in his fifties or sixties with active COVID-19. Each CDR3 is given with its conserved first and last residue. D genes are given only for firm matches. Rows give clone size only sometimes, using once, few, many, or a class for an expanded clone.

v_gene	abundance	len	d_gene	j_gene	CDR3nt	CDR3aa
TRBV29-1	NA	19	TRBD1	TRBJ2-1	TGCAGCGTATACCGAGTGGGGGGTACGTTGGGACAGGGTATCAATGAGCAGTTCTTC	CSVYRVGGTLGQGINEQFF
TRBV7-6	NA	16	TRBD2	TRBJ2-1	TGTGCCAGCAGCTTCTCCGGGACTAGCGGGTACAATGAGCAGTTCTTC	CASSFSGTSGYNEQFF
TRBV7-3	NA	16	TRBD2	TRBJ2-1	TGTGCCAGCAGCTTAACCCCGGGACTAGCGGTGAATGAGCAGTTCTTC	CASSLTPGLAVNEQFF
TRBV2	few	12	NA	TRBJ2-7	TGTGCCAGCAGTGCACAGGGTTACGAGCAGTACTTC	CASSAQGYEQYF
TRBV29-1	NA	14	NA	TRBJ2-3	TGCAGCGTTGAAGTTGGGCGCGGCACAGATACGCAGTATTTT	CSVEVGRGTDTQYF
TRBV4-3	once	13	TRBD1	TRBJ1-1	TGCGCCAGCAGCCAAGAAGGGACAGCAGAAGCTTTCTTT	CASSQEGTAEAFF
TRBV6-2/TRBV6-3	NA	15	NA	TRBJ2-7	TGTGCCAGCAGTTACAGTAGCGGCGGGTCCTACGAGCAGTACTTC	CASSYSSGGSYEQYF
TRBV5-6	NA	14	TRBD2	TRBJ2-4	TGTGCCAGCAGCTTGACTAGCGGTTACAACATTCAGTACTTC	CASSLTSGYNIQYF
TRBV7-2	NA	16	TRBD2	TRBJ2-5	TGTGCCAGCAGCCCCCCCTCGGGGCGGCGGGGGGAGACCCAGTACTTC	CASSPPSGRRGETQYF
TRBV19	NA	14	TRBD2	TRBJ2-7	TGTGCCAGTAGCCAGAGCGGGAGGGGGAACGAGCAGTACTTC	CASSQSGRGNEQYF
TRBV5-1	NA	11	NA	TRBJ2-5	TGCGCCAGCACCTCGGAAGAGACCCAGTACTTC	CASTSEETQYF
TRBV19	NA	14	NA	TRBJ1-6	TGTGCCAGTAGTCCGGAAACACAGGGTTCACCCCTCCACTTT	CASSPETQGSPLHF
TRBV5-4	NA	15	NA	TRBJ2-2	TGTGCCAGCAGCTCGAACAGGGATAACACCGGGGAGCTGTTTTTT	CASSSNRDNTGELFF
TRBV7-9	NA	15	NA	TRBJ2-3	TGTGCCAGCAGCTTAATGGGCAGGGGAACAGATACGCAGTATTTT	CASSLMGRGTDTQYF
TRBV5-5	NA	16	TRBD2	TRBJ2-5	TGTGCCAGCAGCTTGGGGTTCTTCAGCGGGACAGAGACCCAGTACTTC	CASSLGFFSGTETQYF
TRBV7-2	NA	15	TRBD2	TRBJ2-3	TGTGCCAGCAGTCCGGGACTAGTGATGTCAGATACGCAGTATTTT	CASSPGLVMSDTQYF
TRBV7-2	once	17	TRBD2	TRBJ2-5	TGTGCCAGCAGCACCGGACTGGCTAGCGGGAGTCGGGAGACCCAGTACTTC	CASSTGLASGSRETQYF
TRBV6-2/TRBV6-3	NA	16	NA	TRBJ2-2	TGTGCCAGCAGTTACCCCTCCCGAAGACAGACCGGGGAGCTGTTTTTT	CASSYPSRRQTGELFF
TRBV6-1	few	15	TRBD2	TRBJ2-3	TGTGCCAGCAGTGAACAGGCGGGAGGCACAGATACGCAGTATTTT	CASSEQAGGTDTQYF
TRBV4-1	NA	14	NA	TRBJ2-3	TGCGCCAGCAGCCAAGAGGACAGTTCAGATACGCAGTATTTT	CASSQEDSSDTQYF
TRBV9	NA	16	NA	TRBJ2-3	TGTGCCAGCAGCAGGGGCAGCCGAACTAGCACAGATACGCAGTATTTT	CASSRGSRTSTDTQYF
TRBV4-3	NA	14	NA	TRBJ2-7	TGCGCCAGCAGCCAAGAAAGTACCACTTACGAGCAGTACTTC	CASSQESTTYEQYF
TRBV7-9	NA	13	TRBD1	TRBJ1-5	TGTGCCAGCAGCATTAAAGGGGGCGCGCCCCAGCATTTT	CASSIKGGAPQHF
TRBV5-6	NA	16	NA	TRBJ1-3	TGTGCCAGCAGCTTGGGACGGCAGACAAGTGGAAACACCATATATTTT	CASSLGRQTSGNTIYF
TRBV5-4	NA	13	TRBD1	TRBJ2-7	TGTGCCAGCAGGGGGACAGATGCCTACGAGCAGTACTTC	CASRGTDAYEQYF
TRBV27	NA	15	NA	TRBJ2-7	TGTGCCAGCAGTTTAGGTCTAGCAGGATCCGCCGAGCAGTACTTC	CASSLGLAGSAEQYF
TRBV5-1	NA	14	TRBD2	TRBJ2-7	TGCGCCAGCAGCTTGCAGCGGGAAATCTACGAGCAGTACTTC	CASSLQREIYEQYF
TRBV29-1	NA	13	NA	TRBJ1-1	TGCAGCGTTTGCTGGGCCTCCGGAACTGAAGCTTTCTTT	CSVCWASGTEAFF
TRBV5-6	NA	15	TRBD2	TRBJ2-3	TGTGCCAGCAGCTCGGGACTAGCGGGCACAGATACGCAGTATTTT	CASSSGLAGTDTQYF
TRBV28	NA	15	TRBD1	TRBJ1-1	TGTGCCAGCAGCCTGGGGACAGGGGGACTCACTGAAGCTTTCTTT	CASSLGTGGLTEAFF
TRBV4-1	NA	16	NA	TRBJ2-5	TGCGCCAGCAGCCCGGGCCGGCCAGGGGGGTCGGAGACCCAGTACTTC	CASSPGRPGGSETQYF
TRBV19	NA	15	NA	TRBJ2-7	TGTGCCAGTAGTAGGAGAAGCGGCAGCTCCTACGAGCAGTACTTC	CASSRRSGSSYEQYF
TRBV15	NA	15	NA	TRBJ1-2	TGTGCCACCATCGCAGGAGGCCTTCGTGGCTATGGCTACACCTTC	CATIAGGLRGYGYTF
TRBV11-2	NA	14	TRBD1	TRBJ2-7	TGTGCCAGCAGCTTAGGGGGACAGGGGTACGAGCAGTACTTC	CASSLGGQGYEQYF
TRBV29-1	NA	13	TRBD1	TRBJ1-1	TGCAGCGTTGCGGGACAGGGGAACACTGAAGCTTTCTTT	CSVAGQGNTEAFF
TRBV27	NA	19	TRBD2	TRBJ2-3	TGTGCCAGCAGTTCCGGGAGGGCCTTACGGGCCCCCCCCACAGATACGCAGTATTTT	CASSSGRALRAPPTDTQYF
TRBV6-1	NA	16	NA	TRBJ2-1	TGTGCCAGCAGTGAAAGCCTAGTGGTGGGCTACAATGAGCAGTTCTTC	CASSESLVVGYNEQFF
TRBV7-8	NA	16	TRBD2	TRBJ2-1	TGTGCCAGCAGCTCTAGGACTAGCGGGGCATACAATGAGCAGTTCTTC	CASSSRTSGAYNEQFF
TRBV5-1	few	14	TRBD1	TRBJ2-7	TGCGCCAGCTCCAGACAGGGCGCCACCTACGAGCAGTACTTC	CASSRQGATYEQYF
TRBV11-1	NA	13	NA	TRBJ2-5	TGTGCCAGCAGCATCCGCGGAGGGGAGACCCAGTACTTC	CASSIRGGETQYF
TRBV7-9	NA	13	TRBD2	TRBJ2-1	TGTGCCAGCAGCATAGCGGGGGCGGATGAGCAGTTCTTC	CASSIAGADEQFF
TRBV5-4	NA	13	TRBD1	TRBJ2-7	TGTGCCAGCAGCCCCGACAGGGCCTACGAGCAGTACTTC	CASSPDRAYEQYF
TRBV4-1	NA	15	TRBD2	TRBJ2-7	TGCGCCAGCAGCCCTAGGACTAGCGGGGTATACGAGCAGTACTTC	CASSPRTSGVYEQYF
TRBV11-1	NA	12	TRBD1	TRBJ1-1	TGTGCCAGCAGCCGTGACAGGGCTGAAGCTTTCTTT	CASSRDRAEAFF
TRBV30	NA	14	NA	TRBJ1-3	TGTGCCTGGAGTGTGGGAGCCTCTGGAAACACCATATATTTT	CAWSVGASGNTIYF